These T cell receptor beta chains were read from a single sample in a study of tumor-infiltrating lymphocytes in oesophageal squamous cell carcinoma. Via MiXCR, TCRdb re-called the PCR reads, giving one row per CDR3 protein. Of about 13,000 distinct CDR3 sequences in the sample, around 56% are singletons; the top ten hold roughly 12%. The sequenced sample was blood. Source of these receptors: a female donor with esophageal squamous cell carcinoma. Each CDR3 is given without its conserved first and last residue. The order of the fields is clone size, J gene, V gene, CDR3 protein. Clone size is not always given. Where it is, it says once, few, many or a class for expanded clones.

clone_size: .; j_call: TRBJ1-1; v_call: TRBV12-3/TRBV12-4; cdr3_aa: ASSLVQIGSSEAF
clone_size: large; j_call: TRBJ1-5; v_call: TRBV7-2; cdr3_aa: ASSPSVRDTQPQH
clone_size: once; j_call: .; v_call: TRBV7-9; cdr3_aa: ASSLAGLHYEQY
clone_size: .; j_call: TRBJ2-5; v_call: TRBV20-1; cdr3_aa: SASSNREYQETQY
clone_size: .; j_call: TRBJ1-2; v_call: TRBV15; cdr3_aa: ATGRDSIRVFGYT
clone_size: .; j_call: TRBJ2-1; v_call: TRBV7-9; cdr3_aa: ASSSSKLEQF
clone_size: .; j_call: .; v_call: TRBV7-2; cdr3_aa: ASSPGRVGTLRLEQY
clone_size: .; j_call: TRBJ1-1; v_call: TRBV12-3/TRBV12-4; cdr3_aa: ASSSLMNTEAF
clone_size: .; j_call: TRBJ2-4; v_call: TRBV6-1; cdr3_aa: ASSEKVTLAKNIQY
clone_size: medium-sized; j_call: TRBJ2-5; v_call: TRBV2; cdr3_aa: ASSDRQRETQY
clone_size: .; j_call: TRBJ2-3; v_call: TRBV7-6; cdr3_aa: ASSLEGDTQY
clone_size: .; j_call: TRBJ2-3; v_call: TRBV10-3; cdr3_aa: ASRAGKMTDTQY
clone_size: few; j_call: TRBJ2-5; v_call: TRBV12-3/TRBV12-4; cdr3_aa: ASRLTGEETQY
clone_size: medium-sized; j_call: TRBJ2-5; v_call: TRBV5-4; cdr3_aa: ASSWGLAESQETQY
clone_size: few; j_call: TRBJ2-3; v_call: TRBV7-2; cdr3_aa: ASSSGRGDTQY
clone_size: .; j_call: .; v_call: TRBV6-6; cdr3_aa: ASWRGETYEQY
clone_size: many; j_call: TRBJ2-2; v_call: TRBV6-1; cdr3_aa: ASSLTSGGTGELF
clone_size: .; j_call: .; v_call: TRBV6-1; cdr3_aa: ASHLAGNTIKQF
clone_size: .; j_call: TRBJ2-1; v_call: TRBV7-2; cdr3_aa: ASSYDRGQYNEQF
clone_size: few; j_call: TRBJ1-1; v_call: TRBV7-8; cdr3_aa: ASSFMAGPKEAF
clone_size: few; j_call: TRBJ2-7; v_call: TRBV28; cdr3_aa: ASIGREAAADEQY
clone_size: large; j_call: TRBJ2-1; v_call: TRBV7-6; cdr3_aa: ASSLSGLSVNEQF
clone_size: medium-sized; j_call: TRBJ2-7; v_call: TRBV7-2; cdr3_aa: ASTLAAGANEQY
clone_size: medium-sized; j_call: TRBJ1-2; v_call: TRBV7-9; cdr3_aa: ASSLWDRASYGYT
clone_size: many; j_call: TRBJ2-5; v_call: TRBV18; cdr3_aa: ASSRQGRETQY
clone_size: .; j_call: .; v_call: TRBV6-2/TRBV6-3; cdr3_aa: ASKGLAGASFNEQF
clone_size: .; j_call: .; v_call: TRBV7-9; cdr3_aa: ASSPEDYLAYNEQF
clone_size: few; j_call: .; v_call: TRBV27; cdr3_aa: ASSNEGAPPYNEQF
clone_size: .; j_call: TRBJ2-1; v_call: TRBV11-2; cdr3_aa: ASSLLTSGSTDTQF
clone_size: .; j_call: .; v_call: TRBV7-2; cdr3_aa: ASRATGGREQY
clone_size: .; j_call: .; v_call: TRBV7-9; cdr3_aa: ASSLGTGSGGDYGYT
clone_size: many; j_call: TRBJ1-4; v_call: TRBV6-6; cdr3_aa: ASSYKTGGRANEKLF
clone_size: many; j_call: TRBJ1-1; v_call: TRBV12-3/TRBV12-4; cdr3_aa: ASRWGPAKAF
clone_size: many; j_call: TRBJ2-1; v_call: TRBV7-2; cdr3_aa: ASSSGSGGYNEQF
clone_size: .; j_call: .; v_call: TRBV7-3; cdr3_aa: ASSREYQETQY